Each of the 13 T cell receptor beta chains below was sequenced from the same sample in a study of T-cell memory formation after mild COVID-19. From the 5' RACE reads, TCRdb called clonotypes with MiXCR, one entry per CDR3 protein. The sample includes some 350,000 distinct CDR3 sequences, 15% to 20% seen only once; the top ten take about a fifth. Sequencing was done on a sample of PBMCs or a T cell subset sorted from them (not recorded which). The receptors were sampled from a man aged 18 to 30 who had mild COVID-19 (a few samples of this study predate the infection). Cell type and time point are not known.

In this sample, this clonotype turned up many times. The chain recombines TRBV5-1 with TRBJ2-1; D is possibly TRBD1 (5 bases). Trimming cost V 6 bases and J 1 base, with 11 bases left between them. Germline assignment: CDR1 SGHRS and CDR2 YFSETQ. CDR3 size: 14 residues. CDR3 protein: CASKLRGSYNEQFF. CDR3 bases: TGCGCCAGCAAGTTAAGGGGATCCTACAATGAGCAGTTCTTC.

The chain couples TRBV6-5 to TRBJ1-4; D remains unclear. The CDR3 length is 14 residues. Germline CDR1 is MNHEY and CDR2 is SVGAGI. V was clipped by 6 bases and J by 0 bases, with 8 bases between them. The CDR3, as DNA: TGTGCCAGCAGAATTACAACAACTAATGAAAAACTGTTTTTT. It is translated as CASRITTTNEKLFF.

This chain links TRBV30 with TRBJ2-5; D is perhaps TRBD1 or TRBD2 (6 bases each). CDR3 size: 13 residues. Germline CDR1 and CDR2: GTSNPN and SVGIG (reference sequence). Trimming took 2 bases from V and 5 from J, leaving 12 bases between them. CDR3 in amino acids: CAWSRQGRETQYF. The CDR3, as DNA: TGTGCCTGGAGTCGGCAGGGGAGGGAGACCCAGTACTTC.

The chain links TRBV20-1 to TRBJ1-6; D unresolved. With 6 bases removed from V and 0 bases from J, the gap between germline ends came to 18 bases. This CDR3 is built from 17 residues. CDR1 and CDR2 from the germline V gene are DFQATT and SNEGSKA (reference sequence). The CDR3: CSAAREDGSSYNSPLHF. CDR3 in DNA: TGCAGTGCCGCCAGAGAAGACGGGAGCTCCTATAATTCACCCCTCCACTTT.

The CDR3 DNA is TGCAGCGCCCCAGAGGGGGAGACCCAGTACTTC. Protein product: CSAPEGETQYF. The V gene is TRBV29-1, the J gene TRBJ2-5; D possibly uses TRBD1 or TRBD2 (5 bases each). The V gene's germline CDR1 is SQVTM and CDR2 ANQGSEA. This CDR3 region has 11 residues. V was shortened by 7 bases and J by 5 bases, with 11 bases between the two germline ends.

The chain joins TRBV11-2 to TRBJ2-5, with 7 positions matching TRBD2. Germline CDR1 SGHAT, CDR2 FQNNGV. V lost 0 bases and J lost 1; bases outside the gene matches: 2. The CDR3 has 15 amino acids. The CDR3 sequence: CASSLDWGGQETQYF. CDR3 nucleotide sequence: TGTGCCAGCAGCTTAGACTGGGGGGGCCAAGAGACCCAGTACTTC.

This clonotype was found a few times. The chain is built from TRBV24-1 and TRBJ2-2, with D hard to call. Per the germline V gene, CDR1 is KGHDR and CDR2 is SFDVKD. Trimming stripped 6 bases from V and 5 bases from J, with 12 bases between. CDR3 length: 14 residues. Written as DNA, the CDR3 is TGTGCCACCAGTTCTGCTCAAAATACCGGGGAGCTGTTTTTT. Encoded protein: CATSSAQNTGELFF.

This chain connects TRBV6-5 to TRBJ1-3, with no clear D. Germline V gene sequence: CDR1 MNHEY, CDR2 SVGAGI. V lost 8 bases to trimming and J lost 0 bases, with 14 bases between them. The CDR3 length is 15 residues. The CDR3 region is CASAQVPASGNTIYF. In DNA, the CDR3 is TGTGCCAGCGCGCAGGTTCCAGCCTCTGGAAACACCATATATTTT.

The gene calls are TRBV6-5 and TRBJ2-5; D is unresolved. The CDR3 has 14 amino acids. Trimming removed 6 bases at V and 5 bases at J, with 16 bases between. Germline CDR1 is MNHEY and CDR2 is SVGAGI. The DNA for the CDR3 is TGTGCCAGCAGCCCGCCCATGGGTAGGGAGACCCAGTACTTC. This sequence encodes CASSPPMGRETQYF.

The chain joins TRBV3-1 to TRBJ2-5, with TRBD1 matching 7 bases. CDR3 size: 15 residues. The germline V gene encodes CDR1 LGHDT and CDR2 YNNKEL (reference sequence). V shed 6 bases, J shed 9 bases, and the junction held 16 bases outside the gene matches. CDR3 DNA: TGTGCCAGCAGTACGACCCGGGACAGTCACGGGGCCCAGTACTTC. This codes for CASSTTRDSHGAQYF.

This clonotype was seen only a few times. The CDR3 DNA sequence: TGTGCCAGCAGTTTTTCTGACAGGACCTACGAGCAGTACTTC. Translation gives CASSFSDRTYEQYF. This chain uses TRBV12-3 or TRBV12-4 with TRBJ2-7; D possibly corresponds to TRBD1 (6 bases). Trimming stripped 3 bases from V and 2 bases from J, with 11 bases between. The CDR3 covers 14 residues.

There are a few counts of this clonotype. This rearrangement joins TRBV4-2 to TRBJ1-4; 8 positions match TRBD1. Trimming at V came to 6 bases and at J to 8 bases, leaving 8 bases not matched to a gene. This CDR3 contains 14 residues. Germline V gene data show CDR1 as LGHNA and CDR2 as YNFKEQ. The CDR3 here is CASSPDRVEEKLFF. The CDR3 bases are TGTGCCAGCAGTCCGGACAGGGTGGAGGAAAAACTGTTTTTT.

J is TRBJ1-2 and V is TRBV12-3 or TRBV12-4, with D perhaps TRBD1 (5 bases). The CDR3 length is 12 residues. V was cut by 10 bases and J by 0 bases, with 9 bases left in between. CDR3 bases: TGTGCCACTCCGGGGGCTAACTATGGCTACACCTTC. Protein sequence: CATPGANYGYTF.